Here is one T cell receptor (beta chain) with its context. The data are from a study of blood T cell repertoires in COVID-19. Study-level information: The cDNA or gDNA used as material had been derived from T cells, B-cell-depleted T cells, or PBMCs.

Looked up from germline, CDR1 is SGHTA and CDR2 is FQGTGA. This CDR3 contains 14 residues. V lost 4 bases and J lost 4, with 11 bases in between. TCRdb's copy holds only in-frame clones and misses some; the assay was immunoSEQ multiplex PCR. The sample has 55,000 to 65,000 clones; around 91% are singletons. The sequence derives from a woman in her sixties or seventies with active COVID-19. V usage is TRBV7-3 and J usage is TRBJ2-1; possible D gene TRBD1, 6 bases. What was sequenced was peripheral blood. The CDR3 DNA reads as TGTGCCAGCAGCTCACCCGGGACATACAATGAGCAGTTCTTC. Residues: CASSSPGTYNEQFF. The full variable domain, completed using reference TRBV7-3 and TRBJ2-1, is GAGVSQTPSNKVTEKGKYVELRCDPISGHTALYWYRQSLGQGPEFLIYFQGTGAADDSGLPNDRFFAVRPEGSVSTLKIQRTERGDSAVYLCASSSPGTYNEQFFGPGTRLTVL.